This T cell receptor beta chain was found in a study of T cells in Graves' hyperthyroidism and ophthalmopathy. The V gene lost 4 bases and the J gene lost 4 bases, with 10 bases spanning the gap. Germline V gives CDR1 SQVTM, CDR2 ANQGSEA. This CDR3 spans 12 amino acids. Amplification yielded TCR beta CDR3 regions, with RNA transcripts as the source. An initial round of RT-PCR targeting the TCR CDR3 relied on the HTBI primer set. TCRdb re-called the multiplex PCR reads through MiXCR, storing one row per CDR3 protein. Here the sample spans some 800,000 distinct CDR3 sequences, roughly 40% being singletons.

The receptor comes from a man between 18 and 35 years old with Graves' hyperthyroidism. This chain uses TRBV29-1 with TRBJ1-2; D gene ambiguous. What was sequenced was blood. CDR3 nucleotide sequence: TGCAGCGTTGGCGGCAGCCCCTATGGCTACACCTTC. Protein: CSVGGSPYGYTF.